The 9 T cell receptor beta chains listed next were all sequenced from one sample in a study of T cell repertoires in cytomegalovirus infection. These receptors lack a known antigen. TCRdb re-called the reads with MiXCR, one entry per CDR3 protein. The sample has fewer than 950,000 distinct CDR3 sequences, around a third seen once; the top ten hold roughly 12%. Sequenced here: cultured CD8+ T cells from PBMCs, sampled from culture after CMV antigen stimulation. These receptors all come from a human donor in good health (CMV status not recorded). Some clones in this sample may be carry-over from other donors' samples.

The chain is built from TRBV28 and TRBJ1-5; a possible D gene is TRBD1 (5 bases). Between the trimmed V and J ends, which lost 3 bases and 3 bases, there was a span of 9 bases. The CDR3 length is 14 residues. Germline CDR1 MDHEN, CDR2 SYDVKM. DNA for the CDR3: TGTGCCAGCAGTTTCCCAGGGACCAATCAGCCCCAGCATTTT. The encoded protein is CASSFPGTNQPQHF.

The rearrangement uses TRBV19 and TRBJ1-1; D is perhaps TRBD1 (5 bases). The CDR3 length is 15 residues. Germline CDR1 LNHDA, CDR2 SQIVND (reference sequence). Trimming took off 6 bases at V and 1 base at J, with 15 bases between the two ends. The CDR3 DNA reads TGTGCCAGTAGCCCAGGGACCCTACGGAACACTGAAGCTTTCTTT. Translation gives CASSPGTLRNTEAFF.

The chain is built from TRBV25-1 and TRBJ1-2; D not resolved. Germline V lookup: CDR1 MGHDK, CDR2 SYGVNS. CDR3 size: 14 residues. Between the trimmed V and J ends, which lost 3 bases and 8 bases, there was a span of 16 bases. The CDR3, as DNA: TGTGCCAGCAGTGAGGGCTGGAGAGGTGACGGCTACACCTTC. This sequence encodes CASSEGWRGDGYTF.

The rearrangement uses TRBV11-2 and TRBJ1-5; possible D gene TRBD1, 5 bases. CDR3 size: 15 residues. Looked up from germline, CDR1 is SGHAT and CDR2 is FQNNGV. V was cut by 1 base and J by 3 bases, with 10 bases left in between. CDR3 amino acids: CASSLGSGPNQPQHF. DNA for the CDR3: TGTGCCAGCAGCTTAGGATCGGGACCCAATCAGCCCCAGCATTTT.

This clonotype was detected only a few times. The CDR3 protein is CASSLVAGVGEEQFF. The CDR3 DNA reads as TGTGCCAGCAGCTTAGTTGCGGGGGTGGGAGAGGAGCAGTTCTTC. The chain links TRBV7-6 to TRBJ2-1, with 7 bases matching TRBD2. CDR1 SGHVS and CDR2 FNYEAQ come from the germline V gene. The CDR3 totals 15 residues. Unmatched junction bases numbered 10, after V lost 1 base and J lost 10 bases.

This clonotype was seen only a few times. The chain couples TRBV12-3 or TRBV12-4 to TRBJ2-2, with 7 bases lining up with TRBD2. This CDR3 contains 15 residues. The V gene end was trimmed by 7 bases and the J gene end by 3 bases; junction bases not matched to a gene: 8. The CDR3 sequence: CASTDWGGDTGELFF. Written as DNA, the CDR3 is TGTGCCAGCACCGATTGGGGGGGGGACACCGGGGAGCTGTTTTTT.

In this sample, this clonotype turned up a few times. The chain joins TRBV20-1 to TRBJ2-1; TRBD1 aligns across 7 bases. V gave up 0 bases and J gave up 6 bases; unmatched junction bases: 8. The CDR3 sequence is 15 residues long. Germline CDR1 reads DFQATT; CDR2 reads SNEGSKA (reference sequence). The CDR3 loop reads CSARDREGATNEQFF. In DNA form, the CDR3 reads TGCAGTGCTAGAGATCGAGAGGGGGCCACCAATGAGCAGTTCTTC.

The CDR3 protein is CASMGIRSYNSPLHF. Written as DNA, the CDR3 is TGTGCCAGCATGGGCATCCGCTCCTATAATTCACCCCTCCACTTT. The gene calls are TRBV6-1 and TRBJ1-6; D gene ambiguous. The CDR3 contains 15 residues. Germline CDR1 and CDR2: MNHNS and SASEGT. Trimming took off 7 bases at V and 0 bases at J, with 10 bases between the two ends.

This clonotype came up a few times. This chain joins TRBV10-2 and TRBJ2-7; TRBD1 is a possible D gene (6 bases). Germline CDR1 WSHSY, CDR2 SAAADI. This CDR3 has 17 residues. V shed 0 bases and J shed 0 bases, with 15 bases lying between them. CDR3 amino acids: CASSESTGSLSSYEQYF. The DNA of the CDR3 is TGCGCCAGCAGTGAGTCGACAGGTTCCCTAAGCTCCTACGAGCAGTACTTC.